The 5 T cell receptor beta chains listed next were all sequenced from one sample in a study of read filtering for tumor transcriptome and immune sequencing. From about 400 ng of RNA, a library with molecular barcoded alpha/delta and beta/gamma adaptors was made. TCRdb passed the reads through MiXCR, listing each CDR3 protein once. Of over 50,000 distinct CDR3 sequences in the sample, about 15% were seen once. The specimen sequenced was a population of CD138-negative cells sorted from bone marrow. These receptors came from a donor aged 40 or older with multiple myeloma.

This clonotype was detected ten times or more. V usage is TRBV7-3 and J usage is TRBJ2-7, with no clear D. The CDR3 is 14 amino acids. The ends were cut back, 0 bases at V and 0 bases at J, with 6 bases in the middle. Germline V CDR1 and CDR2: SGHTA, FQGTGA. The CDR3 loop reads CASSLTGYSYEQYF. DNA of the CDR3: TGTGCCAGCAGCTTAACCGGTTACTCCTACGAGCAGTACTTC. Looking up the rest from reference TRBV7-3 and TRBJ2-7 gives the full variable domain: GAGVSQTPSNKVTEKGKYVELRCDPISGHTALYWYRQSLGQGPEFLIYFQGTGAADDSGLPNDRFFAVRPEGSVSTLKIQRTERGDSAVYLCASSLTGYSYEQYFGPGTRLTVT.

This clonotype occurred many times. CDR3 in amino acids: CASSTAGHLNTEAFF. CDR3 bases: TGTGCCAGCAGTACCGCAGGGCATCTGAACACTGAAGCTTTCTTT. The V and J genes are TRBV27 and TRBJ1-1; D is possibly TRBD1 (5 bases). This CDR3 spans 15 amino acids. CDR1 and CDR2 from the germline V gene are MNHEY and SMNVEV (reference sequence). V dropped 5 bases and J dropped 0 bases, with 13 bases sitting between them.

In this sample, this clonotype turned up many times. This rearrangement joins TRBV29-1 to TRBJ1-1, with TRBD1 identical over 8 bases. The CDR3 length is 16 residues. V lost 2 bases, J lost 1 base, and 9 bases stayed unmatched. The germline V gene has CDR1 SQVTM and CDR2 ANQGSEA. This chain's CDR3 is CSVEQISDRGNTEAFF. The CDR3 coding sequence is TGCAGCGTTGAACAAATTTCAGACAGGGGGAACACTGAAGCTTTCTTT. Drawing the rest from reference TRBV29-1 and TRBJ1-1, the complete variable domain is SAVISQKPSRDICQRGTSLTIQCQVDSQVTMMFWYRQQPGQSLTLIATANQGSEATYESGFVIDKFPISRPNLTFSTLTVSNMSPEDSSIYLCSVEQISDRGNTEAFFGQGTRLTVV.

This clonotype was recorded at least ten times. The chain carries TRBV18 and TRBJ2-7, with D possibly TRBD2 on 6 matching bases. Trimming took 1 base from V and 6 from J, leaving 16 bases between them. The CDR3 length is 15 residues. The germline gives CDR1 KGHSH, CDR2 LQKENI. The DNA for the CDR3 is TGTGCCAGCTCACCACTAGCGGATACGGTGATCGAGCAGTACTTC. Protein product: CASSPLADTVIEQYF.

There are many counts of this clonotype. The chain uses TRBV15 and TRBJ1-5; D is unresolved. V was trimmed by 4 bases and J by 5 bases, leaving 6 bases between them. This CDR3 contains 12 residues. Germline V gene data show CDR1 as LNHNV and CDR2 as YYDKDF (reference sequence). CDR3 region: CATSTGDQPQHF. CDR3 coding DNA: TGTGCCACCAGCACAGGAGATCAGCCCCAGCATTTT.